This note documents a single T cell receptor beta chain sequence. Its antigen is not identified. Every patient with CD3G deficiency had evidence of autoimmunity. CD4+ T cells were divided by sorting: CD25-high CD127-low Tregs, CD25-low CD127-high conventional cells. CDR1 and CDR2 (germline): SEHNR, FQNEAQ (reference sequence). The CDR3 covers 15 residues. Trimming removed 5 bases from V and 0 bases from J, with 11 bases in between. This sample was taken from a study of regulatory T cells. General study points: Patient repertoires had restricted TRB V-J pairs and skewed V and J usage, most in Tregs. In CD3G-deficient patients, conventional CD4+ T cells were enriched for hydrophobic CDR3 residues at positions 6 and 7.

The PCR used 52 TRBV and 13 TRBJ primers. Method: immunoSEQ multiplex PCR; TCRdb's copy keeps in-frame clones and lacks some. The sample contains 32,000 or so clones, 92% of which appear only once. Sequencing was performed on conventional CD4+ T cells sorted from blood. The chain joins TRBV7-9 to TRBJ2-4, with D unclear. The clonotype originates from a person aged 18-35 years with CD3G deficiency. CDR3 sequence: CASSPKNIAKNIQYF. The CDR3 DNA reads TGTGCCAGCAGCCCTAAGAATATAGCCAAAAACATTCAGTACTTC.